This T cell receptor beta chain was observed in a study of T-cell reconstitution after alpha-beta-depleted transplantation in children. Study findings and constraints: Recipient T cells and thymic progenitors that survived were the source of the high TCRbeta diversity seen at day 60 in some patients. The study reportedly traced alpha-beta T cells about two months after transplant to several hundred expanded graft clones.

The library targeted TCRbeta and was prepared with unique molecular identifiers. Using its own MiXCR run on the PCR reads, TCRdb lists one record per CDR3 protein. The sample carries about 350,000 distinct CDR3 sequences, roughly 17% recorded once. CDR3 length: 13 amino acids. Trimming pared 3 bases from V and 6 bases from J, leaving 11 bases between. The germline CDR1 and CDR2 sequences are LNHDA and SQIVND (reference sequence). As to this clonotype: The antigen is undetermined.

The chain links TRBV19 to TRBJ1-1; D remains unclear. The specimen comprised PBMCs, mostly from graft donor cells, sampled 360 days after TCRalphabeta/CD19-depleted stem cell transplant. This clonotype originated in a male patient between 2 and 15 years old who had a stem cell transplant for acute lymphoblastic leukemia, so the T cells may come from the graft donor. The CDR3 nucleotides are TGTGCCAGTAGTATCGGAGAAATCTCTGAAGCTTTCTTT. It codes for CASSIGEISEAFF.